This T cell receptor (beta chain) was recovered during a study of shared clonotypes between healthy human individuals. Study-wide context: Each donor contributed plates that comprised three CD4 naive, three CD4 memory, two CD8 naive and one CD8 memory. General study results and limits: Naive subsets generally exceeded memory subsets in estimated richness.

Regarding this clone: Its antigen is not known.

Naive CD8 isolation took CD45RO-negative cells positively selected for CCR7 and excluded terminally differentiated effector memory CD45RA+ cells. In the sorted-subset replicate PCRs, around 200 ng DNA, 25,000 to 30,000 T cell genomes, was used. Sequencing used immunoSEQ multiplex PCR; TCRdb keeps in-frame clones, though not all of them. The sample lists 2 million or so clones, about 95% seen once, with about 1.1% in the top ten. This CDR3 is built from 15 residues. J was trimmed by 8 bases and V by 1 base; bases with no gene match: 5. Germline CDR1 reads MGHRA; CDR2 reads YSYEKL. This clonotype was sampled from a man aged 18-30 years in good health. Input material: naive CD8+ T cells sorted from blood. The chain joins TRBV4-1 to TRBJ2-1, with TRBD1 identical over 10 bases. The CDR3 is CASSQVGTGEDEQFF. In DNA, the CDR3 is TGCGCCAGCAGCCAAGTAGGGACAGGGGAAGATGAGCAGTTCTTC.